These T cell receptor beta chains were read from a single sample in a study of cytomegalovirus exposure and HLA in healthy donors. TCRdb's table, derived via immunoSEQ multiplex PCR, lists solely in-frame clones and lacks some. The sample has over 100,000 clones; approximately 76% are singletons. Sequencing input: PBMCs. Receptors were obtained from a woman between 18 and 29 years old in good health and CMV-seropositive. Each CDR3 is given with its conserved first and last residue. The order of the fields is CDR3 length, J gene, clone size, V gene, D gene, CDR3 protein, CDR3 DNA. D genes are given only for firm matches. The listing skips clone size in some rows; elsewhere it reads once, few, many or a size class.

CDR3 length: 16; J gene: TRBJ2-3; clone size: NA; V gene: TRBV12-5; D gene: NA; CDR3 protein: CASGLGRGVFTDTQYF; CDR3 DNA: TGTGCTAGTGGCCTCGGGAGAGGGGTTTTCACAGATACGCAGTATTTT
CDR3 length: 16; J gene: TRBJ2-1; clone size: NA; V gene: TRBV9; D gene: TRBD2; CDR3 protein: CASSFGTSGTYNEQFF; CDR3 DNA: TGTGCCAGCAGCTTCGGGACTAGCGGGACCTACAATGAGCAGTTCTTC
CDR3 length: 16; J gene: TRBJ2-2; clone size: few; V gene: TRBV9; D gene: NA; CDR3 protein: CASSVEADQSTGELFF; CDR3 DNA: TGTGCCAGCAGCGTAGAGGCGGATCAATCCACCGGGGAGCTGTTTTTT
CDR3 length: 14; J gene: TRBJ2-7; clone size: NA; V gene: TRBV6-6; D gene: NA; CDR3 protein: CASSYEVANYEQYF; CDR3 DNA: TGTGCCAGCAGTTACGAGGTTGCGAACTACGAGCAGTACTTC
CDR3 length: 14; J gene: TRBJ2-3; clone size: NA; V gene: TRBV11-1; D gene: NA; CDR3 protein: CASSPRVGTDTQYF; CDR3 DNA: TGTGCCAGCAGCCCGAGGGTTGGTACAGATACGCAGTATTTT
CDR3 length: 13; J gene: TRBJ2-7; clone size: NA; V gene: TRBV10-3; D gene: TRBD2; CDR3 protein: CAIVEREGYEQYF; CDR3 DNA: TGTGCCATCGTAGAGCGGGAGGGCTACGAGCAGTACTTC
CDR3 length: 18; J gene: TRBJ2-7; clone size: NA; V gene: TRBV25-1; D gene: TRBD2; CDR3 protein: CASSDSRLAGDPAYEQYF; CDR3 DNA: TGTGCCAGCAGTGACTCTCGACTAGCGGGCGACCCGGCTTACGAGCAGTACTTC
CDR3 length: 14; J gene: TRBJ2-7; clone size: NA; V gene: TRBV6-1; D gene: TRBD1; CDR3 protein: CASSKPGQGYEQYF; CDR3 DNA: TGTGCCAGCAGCAAACCGGGACAGGGCTACGAGCAGTACTTC
CDR3 length: 14; J gene: TRBJ2-7; clone size: NA; V gene: TRBV29-1; D gene: NA; CDR3 protein: CSVDGDSSSYEQYF; CDR3 DNA: TGCAGCGTTGATGGGGACTCGAGCTCCTACGAGCAGTACTTC
CDR3 length: 12; J gene: TRBJ1-3; clone size: NA; V gene: TRBV6-6; D gene: NA; CDR3 protein: CASSEVGNTIYF; CDR3 DNA: TGTGCCAGCAGTGAGGTTGGCAACACCATATATTTT
CDR3 length: 15; J gene: TRBJ2-7; clone size: NA; V gene: TRBV5-1; D gene: TRBD1; CDR3 protein: CASSLGDRGGYEQYF; CDR3 DNA: TGCGCCAGCAGCTTGGGAGACAGGGGTGGCTACGAGCAGTACTTC
CDR3 length: 14; J gene: TRBJ1-2; clone size: NA; V gene: TRBV30; D gene: NA; CDR3 protein: CAWRTRQALYGYTF; CDR3 DNA: TGTGCCTGGAGAACCAGACAGGCCCTATATGGCTACACCTTC
CDR3 length: 13; J gene: TRBJ2-7; clone size: NA; V gene: TRBV30; D gene: NA; CDR3 protein: CAWSRSQRGEQYF; CDR3 DNA: TGTGCCTGGAGTCGTAGCCAGAGGGGGGAGCAGTACTTC
CDR3 length: 14; J gene: TRBJ2-1; clone size: NA; V gene: TRBV4-1; D gene: TRBD1; CDR3 protein: CASSQLTGGHEQFF; CDR3 DNA: TGCGCCAGCAGCCAACTTACAGGGGGGCATGAGCAGTTCTTC
CDR3 length: 11; J gene: TRBJ2-1; clone size: NA; V gene: TRBV6-1; D gene: TRBD1; CDR3 protein: CASRGTGEQFF; CDR3 DNA: TGTGCCAGCAGAGGGACAGGCGAGCAGTTCTTC
CDR3 length: 14; J gene: TRBJ2-2; clone size: NA; V gene: TRBV2; D gene: NA; CDR3 protein: CASGSITNTGELFF; CDR3 DNA: TGTGCCAGCGGTAGCATAACGAACACCGGGGAGCTGTTTTTT
CDR3 length: 14; J gene: TRBJ2-3; clone size: NA; V gene: TRBV6-6; D gene: NA; CDR3 protein: CASSSGEHTDTQYF; CDR3 DNA: TGTGCCAGCAGTTCGGGGGAACACACAGATACGCAGTATTTT
CDR3 length: 15; J gene: TRBJ2-7; clone size: NA; V gene: TRBV2; D gene: NA; CDR3 protein: CATRTYRASSYEQYF; CDR3 DNA: TGTGCCACACGGACTTACAGGGCCAGCTCCTACGAGCAGTACTTC
CDR3 length: 14; J gene: TRBJ1-2; clone size: NA; V gene: TRBV19; D gene: TRBD1; CDR3 protein: CASSSGTGLNGYTF; CDR3 DNA: TGTGCCAGTAGCTCAGGGACAGGGTTGAACGGCTACACCTTC
CDR3 length: 13; J gene: TRBJ2-3; clone size: NA; V gene: TRBV7-3; D gene: NA; CDR3 protein: CASSLPGRDTQYF; CDR3 DNA: TGTGCCAGCAGCCTCCCGGGGAGGGATACGCAGTATTTT
CDR3 length: 14; J gene: TRBJ2-3; clone size: few; V gene: TRBV5-1; D gene: NA; CDR3 protein: CASSLERGTDTQYF; CDR3 DNA: TGCGCCAGCAGCTTGGAGCGGGGCACAGATACGCAGTATTTT
CDR3 length: 14; J gene: TRBJ2-1; clone size: NA; V gene: TRBV6-4; D gene: TRBD2; CDR3 protein: CASSAGGAGNEQFF; CDR3 DNA: TGTGCCAGCAGTGCGGGGGGAGCGGGGAATGAGCAGTTCTTC
CDR3 length: 11; J gene: TRBJ2-7; clone size: NA; V gene: TRBV20-1; D gene: NA; CDR3 protein: CSAPTNYEQYF; CDR3 DNA: TGCAGTGCTCCCACTAACTACGAGCAGTACTTC
CDR3 length: 15; J gene: TRBJ1-5; clone size: NA; V gene: TRBV2; D gene: NA; CDR3 protein: CASSEDTLSNQPQHF; CDR3 DNA: TGTGCCAGCAGTGAAGACACCCTTAGCAATCAGCCCCAGCATTTT
CDR3 length: 13; J gene: TRBJ2-2; clone size: few; V gene: TRBV19; D gene: NA; CDR3 protein: CASSIGQIGELFF; CDR3 DNA: TGTGCCAGTAGTATTGGTCAGATCGGGGAGCTGTTTTTT
CDR3 length: 16; J gene: TRBJ2-2; clone size: NA; V gene: TRBV14; D gene: NA; CDR3 protein: CASSQVLWRTTGELFF; CDR3 DNA: TGTGCCAGCAGCCAAGTTCTCTGGCGGACTACCGGGGAGCTGTTTTTT
CDR3 length: 14; J gene: TRBJ1-3; clone size: NA; V gene: TRBV9; D gene: TRBD1; CDR3 protein: CASSPIGTVNTIYF; CDR3 DNA: TGTGCCAGCAGCCCGATCGGGACAGTAAACACCATATATTTT
CDR3 length: 16; J gene: TRBJ2-2; clone size: NA; V gene: TRBV7-8; D gene: TRBD2; CDR3 protein: CASSLMFLAGAGELFF; CDR3 DNA: TGTGCCAGCAGCTTAATGTTCCTAGCGGGGGCCGGGGAGCTGTTTTTT
CDR3 length: 16; J gene: TRBJ2-7; clone size: once; V gene: TRBV6-5; D gene: TRBD2; CDR3 protein: CASSYGLADGSYEQYF; CDR3 DNA: TGTGCCAGCAGTTACGGACTAGCGGACGGCTCCTACGAGCAGTACTTC
CDR3 length: 14; J gene: TRBJ2-3; clone size: NA; V gene: TRBV5-1; D gene: NA; CDR3 protein: CASSLGEGVDTQYF; CDR3 DNA: TGCGCCAGCAGCTTGGGCGAAGGGGTAGATACGCAGTATTTT
CDR3 length: 15; J gene: TRBJ2-5; clone size: once; V gene: TRBV11-3; D gene: TRBD2; CDR3 protein: CASSLGAGGLETQYF; CDR3 DNA: TGTGCCAGCAGCTTAGGGGCGGGAGGCTTGGAGACCCAGTACTTC
CDR3 length: 14; J gene: TRBJ1-6; clone size: NA; V gene: TRBV19; D gene: TRBD1; CDR3 protein: CASSIQGAESPLHF; CDR3 DNA: TGTGCCAGTAGTATACAGGGGGCAGAGTCACCCCTCCACTTT
CDR3 length: 19; J gene: TRBJ1-4; clone size: NA; V gene: TRBV19; D gene: NA; CDR3 protein: CASSIEVTRRLATNEKLFF; CDR3 DNA: TGTGCCAGTAGTATAGAGGTAACCCGAAGACTTGCAACTAATGAAAAACTGTTTTTT
CDR3 length: 13; J gene: TRBJ1-2; clone size: few; V gene: TRBV6-5; D gene: TRBD1; CDR3 protein: CASSQGRGDGYTF; CDR3 DNA: TGTGCCAGCAGTCAGGGCAGGGGGGATGGCTACACCTTC
CDR3 length: 15; J gene: TRBJ2-7; clone size: NA; V gene: TRBV7-9; D gene: NA; CDR3 protein: CASSSTQGGRYEQYF; CDR3 DNA: TGTGCCAGCAGCTCGACCCAGGGAGGACGCTACGAGCAGTACTTC
CDR3 length: 16; J gene: TRBJ2-7; clone size: few; V gene: TRBV7-2; D gene: TRBD1; CDR3 protein: CASSSKTGTATYEQYF; CDR3 DNA: TGTGCCAGCAGCTCGAAAACCGGGACAGCAACCTACGAGCAGTACTTC
CDR3 length: 13; J gene: TRBJ2-4; clone size: NA; V gene: TRBV29-1; D gene: TRBD2; CDR3 protein: CSVGQGGMDIQYF; CDR3 DNA: TGCAGCGTCGGGCAGGGAGGGATGGACATTCAGTACTTC
CDR3 length: 15; J gene: TRBJ1-5; clone size: NA; V gene: TRBV10-3; D gene: NA; CDR3 protein: CAIRGGEHSNQPQHF; CDR3 DNA: TGTGCCATCAGGGGGGGAGAACATAGCAATCAGCCCCAGCATTTT
CDR3 length: 13; J gene: TRBJ1-1; clone size: NA; V gene: TRBV2; D gene: TRBD1; CDR3 protein: CASIGTANSEAFF; CDR3 DNA: TGTGCCAGCATTGGGACAGCTAACTCTGAAGCTTTCTTT
CDR3 length: 17; J gene: TRBJ1-5; clone size: once; V gene: TRBV18; D gene: TRBD1; CDR3 protein: CASSPRSGQGNNLPQHF; CDR3 DNA: TGTGCCAGCTCACCAAGGTCAGGACAGGGGAACAATTTGCCCCAGCATTTT
CDR3 length: 13; J gene: TRBJ2-7; clone size: NA; V gene: TRBV6-5; D gene: NA; CDR3 protein: CASSYSTGYEQYF; CDR3 DNA: TGTGCCAGCAGTTACTCGACTGGCTACGAGCAGTACTTC
CDR3 length: 15; J gene: TRBJ2-3; clone size: NA; V gene: TRBV19; D gene: NA; CDR3 protein: CASSSIGRGADTQYF; CDR3 DNA: TGTGCCAGTAGTTCTATCGGCAGGGGTGCAGATACGCAGTATTTT
CDR3 length: 12; J gene: TRBJ1-1; clone size: few; V gene: TRBV30; D gene: NA; CDR3 protein: CAWSGTDTEAFF; CDR3 DNA: TGTGCCTGGAGTGGGACAGACACTGAAGCTTTCTTT
CDR3 length: 14; J gene: TRBJ2-5; clone size: NA; V gene: TRBV25-1; D gene: TRBD1; CDR3 protein: CASSERGGRETQYF; CDR3 DNA: TGTGCCAGCAGTGAAAGAGGGGGCCGGGAGACCCAGTACTTC
CDR3 length: 13; J gene: TRBJ1-1; clone size: few; V gene: TRBV5-4; D gene: NA; CDR3 protein: CASSGGQYTEAFF; CDR3 DNA: TGTGCCAGCAGCGGAGGACAGTACACTGAAGCTTTCTTT
CDR3 length: 13; J gene: TRBJ2-7; clone size: NA; V gene: TRBV2; D gene: NA; CDR3 protein: CASSDTGIYEQYF; CDR3 DNA: TGTGCCAGCAGTGACACCGGGATCTACGAGCAGTACTTC
CDR3 length: 13; J gene: TRBJ1-1; clone size: NA; V gene: TRBV6-5; D gene: NA; CDR3 protein: CASRLQGGTEAFF; CDR3 DNA: TGTGCCAGCAGGCTACAGGGAGGGACTGAAGCTTTCTTT
CDR3 length: 13; J gene: TRBJ2-5; clone size: NA; V gene: TRBV7-9; D gene: NA; CDR3 protein: CASSLTTEETQYF; CDR3 DNA: TGTGCCAGCAGCTTAACCACGGAAGAGACCCAGTACTTC
CDR3 length: 14; J gene: TRBJ2-7; clone size: NA; V gene: TRBV11-2; D gene: TRBD1; CDR3 protein: CASSPGTGLYEQYF; CDR3 DNA: TGTGCCAGCAGCCCCGGGACAGGACTATACGAGCAGTACTTC
CDR3 length: 15; J gene: TRBJ2-7; clone size: NA; V gene: TRBV18; D gene: TRBD2; CDR3 protein: CASSPVAGDGYEQYF; CDR3 DNA: TGTGCCAGCTCACCCGTTGCGGGGGATGGCTACGAGCAGTACTTC
CDR3 length: 13; J gene: TRBJ2-5; clone size: NA; V gene: TRBV10-2; D gene: TRBD1; CDR3 protein: CASSAQGAGTQYF; CDR3 DNA: TGCGCCAGCAGCGCACAGGGGGCTGGGACCCAGTACTTC
CDR3 length: 14; J gene: TRBJ1-1; clone size: NA; V gene: TRBV5-1; D gene: TRBD1; CDR3 protein: CASSLQGGAAEAFF; CDR3 DNA: TGCGCCAGCAGCCTACAGGGGGGCGCGGCTGAAGCTTTCTTT
CDR3 length: 13; J gene: TRBJ1-5; clone size: once; V gene: TRBV5-1; D gene: NA; CDR3 protein: CASREGGNQPQHF; CDR3 DNA: TGCGCCAGCAGGGAAGGGGGCAATCAGCCCCAGCATTTT
CDR3 length: 11; J gene: TRBJ2-1; clone size: NA; V gene: TRBV6-5; D gene: NA; CDR3 protein: CASSARGEQFF; CDR3 DNA: TGTGCCAGCAGTGCCAGGGGTGAGCAGTTCTTC
CDR3 length: 14; J gene: TRBJ2-7; clone size: NA; V gene: TRBV7-9; D gene: TRBD2; CDR3 protein: CASSSIAGGNEQYF; CDR3 DNA: TGTGCCAGCAGCTCTATAGCGGGAGGAAACGAGCAGTACTTC
CDR3 length: 15; J gene: TRBJ2-2; clone size: NA; V gene: TRBV5-4; D gene: TRBD1; CDR3 protein: CASSLGGARTGELFF; CDR3 DNA: TGTGCCAGCAGCTTAGGGGGCGCAAGGACCGGGGAGCTGTTTTTT
CDR3 length: 19; J gene: TRBJ2-3; clone size: NA; V gene: TRBV27; D gene: TRBD1; CDR3 protein: CASSLSTGTGGLFTDTQYF; CDR3 DNA: TGTGCCAGCAGTTTATCAACCGGGACAGGGGGCTTGTTCACAGATACGCAGTATTTT